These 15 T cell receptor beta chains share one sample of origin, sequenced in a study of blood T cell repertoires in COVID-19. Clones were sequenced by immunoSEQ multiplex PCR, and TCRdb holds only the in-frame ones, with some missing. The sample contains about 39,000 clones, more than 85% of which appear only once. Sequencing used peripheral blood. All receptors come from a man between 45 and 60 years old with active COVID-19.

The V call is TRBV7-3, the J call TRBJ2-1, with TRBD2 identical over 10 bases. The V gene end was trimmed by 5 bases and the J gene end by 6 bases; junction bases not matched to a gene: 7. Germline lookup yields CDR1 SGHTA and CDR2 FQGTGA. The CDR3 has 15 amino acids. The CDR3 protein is CASSTWSGRGNEQFF. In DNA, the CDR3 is TGTGCCAGCAGCACTTGGAGCGGGAGGGGCAATGAGCAGTTCTTC.

The CDR3 protein is CASTRDTSYGYTF. The DNA of the CDR3 is TGTGCCAGCACTAGGGACACGAGCTATGGCTACACCTTC. This sequence joins TRBV6-6 and TRBJ1-2; a weak D match, TRBD1 (6 bases). Germline lookup yields CDR1 MNHNY and CDR2 SVGAGI (reference sequence). Trimming removed 7 bases from V and 4 bases from J, with 13 bases in between. The CDR3 covers 13 residues.

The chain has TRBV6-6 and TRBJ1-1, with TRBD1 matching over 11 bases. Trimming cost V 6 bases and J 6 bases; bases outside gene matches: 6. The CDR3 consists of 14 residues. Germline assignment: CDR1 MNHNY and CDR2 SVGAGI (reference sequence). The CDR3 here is CASSLGQGVPEAFF. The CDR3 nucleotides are TGTGCCAGCAGCCTGGGACAGGGGGTCCCTGAAGCTTTCTTT.

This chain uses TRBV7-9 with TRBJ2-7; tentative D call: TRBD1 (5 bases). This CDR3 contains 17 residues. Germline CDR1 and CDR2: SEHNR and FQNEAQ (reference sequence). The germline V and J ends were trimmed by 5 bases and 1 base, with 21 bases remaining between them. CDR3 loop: CASSPVIGASPSYEQYF. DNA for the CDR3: TGTGCCAGCAGCCCCGTCATAGGGGCCTCCCCTTCCTACGAGCAGTACTTC.

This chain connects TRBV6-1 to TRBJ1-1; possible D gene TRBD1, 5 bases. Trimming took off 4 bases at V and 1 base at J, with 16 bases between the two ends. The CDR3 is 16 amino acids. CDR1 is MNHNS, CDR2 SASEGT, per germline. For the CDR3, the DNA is TGTGCCAGCAGTGCTTATGGGGGGTATGAGAACACTGAAGCTTTCTTT. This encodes CASSAYGGYENTEAFF.

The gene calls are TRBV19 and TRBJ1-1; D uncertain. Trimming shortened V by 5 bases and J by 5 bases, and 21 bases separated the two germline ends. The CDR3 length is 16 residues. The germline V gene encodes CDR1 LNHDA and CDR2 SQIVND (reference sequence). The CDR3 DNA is TGTGCCAGTAGTCTCACCTGGGGAGGGCGGGGAACTGAAGCTTTCTTT. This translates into CASSLTWGGRGTEAFF.

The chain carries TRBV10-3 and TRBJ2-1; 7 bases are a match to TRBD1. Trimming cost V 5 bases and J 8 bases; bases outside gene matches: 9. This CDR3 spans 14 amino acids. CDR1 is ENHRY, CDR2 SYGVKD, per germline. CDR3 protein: CAISSRTGPDEQFF. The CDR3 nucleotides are TGTGCCATCAGTTCCCGGACAGGACCGGATGAGCAGTTCTTC.

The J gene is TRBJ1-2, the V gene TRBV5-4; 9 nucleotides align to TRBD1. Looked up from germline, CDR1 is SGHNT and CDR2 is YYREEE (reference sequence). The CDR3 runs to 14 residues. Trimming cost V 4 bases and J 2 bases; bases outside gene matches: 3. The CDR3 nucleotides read TGTGCCAGCAGCGAAGGGACAGGGAACTATGGCTACACCTTC. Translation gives CASSEGTGNYGYTF.

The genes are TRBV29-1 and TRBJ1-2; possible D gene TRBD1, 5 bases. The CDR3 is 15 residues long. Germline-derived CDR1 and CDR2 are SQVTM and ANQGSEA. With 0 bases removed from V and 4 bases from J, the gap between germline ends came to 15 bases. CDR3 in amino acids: CSVEDQTGDIYGYTF. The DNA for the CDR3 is TGCAGCGTTGAAGATCAAACAGGCGACATCTATGGCTACACCTTC.

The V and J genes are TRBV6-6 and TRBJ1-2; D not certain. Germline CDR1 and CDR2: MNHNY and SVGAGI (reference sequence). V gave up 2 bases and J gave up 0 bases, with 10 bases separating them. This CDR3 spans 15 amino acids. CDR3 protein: CASSYGPGANYGYTF. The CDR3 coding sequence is TGTGCCAGCAGTTACGGGCCGGGAGCTAACTATGGCTACACCTTC.

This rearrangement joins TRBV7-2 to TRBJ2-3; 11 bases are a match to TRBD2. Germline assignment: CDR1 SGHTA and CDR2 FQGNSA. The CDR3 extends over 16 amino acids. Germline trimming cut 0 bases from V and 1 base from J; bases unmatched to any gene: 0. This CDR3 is CASSLALAGGTDTQYF. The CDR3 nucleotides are TGTGCCAGCAGCTTAGCACTAGCGGGGGGCACAGATACGCAGTATTTT.

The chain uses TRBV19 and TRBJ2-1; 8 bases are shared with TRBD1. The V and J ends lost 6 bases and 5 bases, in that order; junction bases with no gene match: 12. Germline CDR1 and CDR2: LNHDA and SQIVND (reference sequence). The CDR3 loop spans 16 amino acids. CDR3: CASSPRGRGRDNEQFF. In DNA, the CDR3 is TGTGCCAGTAGCCCCAGGGGGCGTGGACGGGACAATGAGCAGTTCTTC.

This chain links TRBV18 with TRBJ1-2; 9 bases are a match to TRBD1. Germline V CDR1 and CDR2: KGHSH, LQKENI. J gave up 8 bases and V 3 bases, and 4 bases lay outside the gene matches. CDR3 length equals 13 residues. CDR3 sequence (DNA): TGTGCCAGCTCACCGGGACAGGGAGGAGGCTACACCTTC. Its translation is CASSPGQGGGYTF. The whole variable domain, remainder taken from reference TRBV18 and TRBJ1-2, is NAGVMQNPRHLVRRRGQEARLRCSPMKGHSHVYWYRQLPEEGLKFMVYLQKENIIDESGMPKERFSAEFPKEGPSILRIQQVVRGDSAAYFCASSPGQGGGYTFGSGTRLTVV.

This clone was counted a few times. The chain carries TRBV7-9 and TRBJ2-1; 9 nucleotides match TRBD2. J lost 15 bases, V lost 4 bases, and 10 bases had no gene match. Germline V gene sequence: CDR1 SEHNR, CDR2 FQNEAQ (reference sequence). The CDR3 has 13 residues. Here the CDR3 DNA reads TGTGCCAGCAGCTCCGGCCTCAGCGGGAGGATGTTCTTC. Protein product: CASSSGLSGRMFF.

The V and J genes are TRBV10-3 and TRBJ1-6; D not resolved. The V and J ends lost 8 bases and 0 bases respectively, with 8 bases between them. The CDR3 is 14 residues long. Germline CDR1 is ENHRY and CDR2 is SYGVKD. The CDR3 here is CAIRGSSYNSPLHF. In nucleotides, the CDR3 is TGTGCCATCCGAGGGAGCTCCTATAATTCACCCCTCCACTTT.